A single sample is the source of the 2 T cell receptor beta chains below, sequenced in a study of shared clonotypes between healthy human individuals. The assay was immunoSEQ multiplex PCR, and TCRdb's table has in-frame clones only and misses some. The sample yields 1,500,000 or so clones, approximately 97% seen once. The sample comprised naive CD4+ T cells sorted from blood. Subset given: CD45RA+ positively selected. These receptor sequences come from a man aged 25 to 45 in good health.

In its sample, this clone was seen once. This rearrangement joins TRBV19 to TRBJ2-5, with 9 positions matching TRBD1. The V segment lost 3 bases and the J segment 5 bases; nucleotides outside the gene matches: 4. The CDR3 covers 14 residues. From germline, CDR1 is LNHDA and CDR2 SQIVND (reference sequence). In DNA form, the CDR3 reads TGTGCCAGTAGTATGGGGACAGGGACGGAGACCCAGTACTTC. It is translated as CASSMGTGTETQYF.

The chain links TRBV29-1 to TRBJ2-1; maybe TRBD2 (6 bases). V lost 7 bases and J lost 3, with 13 bases in between. This CDR3 has 13 amino acids. Germline V gene data show CDR1 as SQVTM and CDR2 as ANQGSEA. This chain's CDR3 is CSADSGIYNEQFF. The CDR3 nucleotides are TGCAGCGCTGATAGCGGCATCTACAATGAGCAGTTCTTC.